The TCR beta chain described here comes from a study of T cell responses to AZD1222 COVID-19 vaccine. Study findings and constraints: It should be noted that donors were predominantly white British and more often female, and clonal diversity was possibly underestimated.

Only in-frame clones appear in the TCRdb table, and some are missing; sequencing was by immunoSEQ multiplex PCR. The data show some 130,000 clones, with about 93% seen just once and 7.5% to 9.5% held by the top ten. A word on this clone: What it recognizes is unknown.

The source was peripheral blood, collected on day 0 of AZD1222 vaccination. This clonotype was obtained from an adult in good health.

The CDR3 loop is CASSQVGGRNEQFF. In nucleotides, the CDR3 is TGCGCCAGCAGCCAAGTAGGGGGGCGGAATGAGCAGTTCTTC. The chain combines TRBV4-1 with TRBJ2-1, with D possibly being TRBD1 or TRBD2 (6 bases each). The germline V gene encodes CDR1 MGHRA and CDR2 YSYEKL. V was pared by 1 base and J by 7 bases, with 11 bases between. This CDR3 region has 14 residues.